This T cell receptor (beta chain) came from a study of blood T cell repertoires in COVID-19. Study background: The samples span acute and convalescent COVID-19 from the United States, Italy and Spain.

Data came from immunoSEQ multiplex PCR; TCRdb stores just in-frame clones and leaves some out. The sample includes nearly 300,000 clones, around 88% of them seen just once. Sequenced sample: peripheral blood. The clonotype comes from a woman in her 30s who had recovered from COVID-19.

CDR3 sequence: CASSIAGGSNQPQHF. The CDR3 nucleotides are TGTGCCAGTAGTATAGCGGGGGGGAGCAATCAGCCCCAGCATTTT. This chain uses TRBV19 with TRBJ1-5; possibly TRBD1 for D (5 bases). The CDR3 loop spans 15 amino acids. Germline CDR1 reads LNHDA; CDR2 reads SQIVND (reference sequence). Trimming took off 1 base at V and 1 base at J, with 8 bases between the two ends.